The 30 T cell receptor beta chains below all came from one sample that was sequenced in a study of beta chain features in type 1 diabetes. Findings and limits, study-wide: A moderate, significant TCRB CDR3 shortening appeared in type 1 diabetes across four CD4+ subsets.

These receptors have no known antigen. Expressed TCRB transcripts were sequenced because the entire RNA isolate underwent reverse transcription. The assay was immunoSEQ multiplex PCR, and TCRdb's table has in-frame clones only and misses some. The table includes 600,000 to 700,000 clones, around 12% detected once. The sample was naive CD4+ T cells from blood. These TCRs come from a man aged 25 to 40 with type 1 diabetes.

This clone was seen a few times. The chain recombines TRBV11-2 with TRBJ2-5; 8 bases agree with TRBD2. The CDR3 extends over 14 amino acids. Germline-derived CDR1 and CDR2 are SGHAT and FQNNGV. The junction had 4 bases not matched to a gene; V was cut back by 5 bases and J by 2 bases. CDR3 sequence: CASSQLAAQETQYF. DNA of the CDR3: TGTGCCAGCAGCCAACTAGCGGCTCAAGAGACCCAGTACTTC.

This chain connects TRBV7-2 to TRBJ2-7; D perhaps matches TRBD1 (6 bases). Trimming left V 0 bases short and J 9 bases short, with 15 bases between. Germline lookup yields CDR1 SGHTA and CDR2 FQGNSA. The CDR3 contains 14 residues. The DNA of the CDR3 is TGTGCCAGCAGCTTAGCTGAGCAGGGGCAAGGGCAGTACTTC. Its translation is CASSLAEQGQGQYF.

The V gene is TRBV30, the J gene TRBJ2-7; D may be TRBD1 (5 bases). Trimming shortened V by 0 bases and J by 1 base, and 13 bases separated the two germline ends. From germline, CDR1 is GTSNPN and CDR2 SVGIG (reference sequence). The CDR3 is 15 residues long. The CDR3 protein is CAWSVIRVSSYEQYF. DNA of the CDR3: TGTGCCTGGAGTGTAATCAGGGTTAGTTCCTACGAGCAGTACTTC.

This clone showed up many times. The rearrangement joins TRBV6-1 to TRBJ2-1, with D tentatively TRBD1 (5 bases). This CDR3 is built from 15 residues. The ends were cut back, 0 bases at V and 3 bases at J, with 9 bases in the middle. CDR1 is MNHNS, CDR2 SASEGT, per germline. The CDR3 region is CASSEASTDYNEQFF. The CDR3 DNA is TGTGCCAGCAGTGAAGCGTCGACAGACTACAATGAGCAGTTCTTC.

The chain uses TRBV28 and TRBJ2-2; TRBD1 matches at 7 bases. The CDR3 is 15 amino acids. V lost 5 bases and J lost 1; bases outside the gene matches: 4. Looked up from germline, CDR1 is MDHEN and CDR2 is SYDVKM. The CDR3 coding sequence is TGTGCCAGCAGTCCGGGACAGAGGAACACCGGGGAGCTGTTTTTT. This gives the protein CASSPGQRNTGELFF.

Comment on this clone: At one boundary the junction diverges from the germline segment, which might be a read error. The chain recombines TRBV5-1 with TRBJ2-1; D might be TRBD1 (7 bases). Germline values: CDR1 SGHRS, CDR2 YFSETQ. The CDR3 loop spans 15 amino acids. CDR3 DNA sequence: TGCGCCAGCAGCTACCAGGGGGACTCCTCCAATGAGCAGTTCTTC. Residues: CASSYQGDSSNEQFF.

The rearrangement uses TRBV5-1 and TRBJ2-3, with 9 bases that match TRBD2. From germline, CDR1 is SGHRS and CDR2 YFSETQ. After removal of 6 bases from V and 1 base from J, the junction contained 9 bases not matched to a gene. The CDR3 is 16 residues long. The CDR3 bases are TGCGCCAGCACCCTCCCTAGCGGGGTAGGCACAGATACGCAGTATTTT. Its protein is CASTLPSGVGTDTQYF.

The rearrangement joins TRBV5-6 to TRBJ1-3, with 8 bases that match TRBD1. Germline V CDR1 and CDR2: SGHDT, YYEEEE. The V and J ends lost 0 bases and 4 bases, in that order; junction bases with no gene match: 6. This CDR3 comprises 16 residues. In DNA form, the CDR3 reads TGTGCCAGCAGCTTGGTCTGGGACAGGACGGGAAACACCATATATTTT. This encodes CASSLVWDRTGNTIYF.

This sequence joins TRBV9 and TRBJ2-7; D unclear. The CDR3 has 15 amino acids. CDR1 SGDLS and CDR2 YYNGEE come from the germline V gene. The V and J ends lost 1 base and 0 bases respectively, with 11 bases between them. CDR3 DNA: TGTGCCAGCAGCGTAACGGCAGCCTTCTCCTACGAGCAGTACTTC. It translates to CASSVTAAFSYEQYF.

This clone has just a few counts. This chain connects TRBV19 to TRBJ1-2; D unclear. The ends were cut back, 3 bases at V and 0 bases at J, with 5 bases in the middle. Looked up from germline, CDR1 is LNHDA and CDR2 is SQIVND (reference sequence). The CDR3 contains 13 residues. This CDR3 is CASSMMTNYGYTF. Here the CDR3 DNA reads TGTGCCAGTAGTATGATGACTAACTATGGCTACACCTTC.

This clone has only a few counts. The J gene is TRBJ2-3, the V gene TRBV7-9, with D perhaps TRBD1 (7 bases). The CDR3 is 15 amino acids. Trimming stripped 2 bases from V and 5 bases from J, with 14 bases between. Germline V gene sequence: CDR1 SEHNR, CDR2 FQNEAQ (reference sequence). The CDR3 DNA reads TGTGCCAGCAGCTTATCTCAGGGGGGATTAGATACGCAGTATTTT. Translated: CASSLSQGGLDTQYF.

The genes are TRBV7-9 and TRBJ1-2, with 8 bases matching TRBD1. Trimming at V came to 3 bases and at J to 4 bases, leaving 4 bases not matched to a gene. This CDR3 region has 14 residues. Per germline, CDR1 SEHNR and CDR2 FQNEAQ (reference sequence). The CDR3 sequence: CASSFNGQGYGYTF. CDR3 nucleotide sequence: TGTGCCAGCAGCTTTAACGGACAGGGCTATGGCTACACCTTC.

This clone has just one count. The rearrangement joins TRBV6-4 to TRBJ1-1; 7 bases match TRBD1. V was pared by 6 bases and J by 0 bases, with 4 bases of the junction left unmatched. CDR1 MRHNA and CDR2 SNTAGT come from the germline V gene. The CDR3 is 14 residues long. CDR3 protein: CASRRTGMNTEAFF. The CDR3 nucleotides are TGTGCCAGCAGGCGGACAGGTATGAACACTGAAGCTTTCTTT.

This chain uses TRBV7-6 with TRBJ2-3; possible D gene TRBD2, 5 bases. The germline V gene has CDR1 SGHVS and CDR2 FNYEAQ. The CDR3 length is 16 residues. The V and J ends lost 0 bases and 0 bases respectively, with 10 bases between them. The CDR3: CASSLASGSSTDTQYF. The CDR3 nucleotides read TGTGCCAGCAGCTTAGCATCGGGATCTAGCACAGATACGCAGTATTTT.

There are a few counts of this clone. Other DNA sequences in this specimen translate into the identical CDR3. V and J are TRBV7-2 and TRBJ2-3; possibly TRBD1 for D (5 bases). The CDR3 contains 13 residues. Between the trimmed V and J ends, which lost 3 bases and 3 bases, there was a span of 7 bases. Germline V gene data show CDR1 as SGHTA and CDR2 as FQGNSA. CDR3 residues: CASSLGPTDTQYF. The CDR3 coding sequence is TGTGCCAGCAGCTTGGGGCCTACAGATACGCAGTATTTT.

J is TRBJ2-7 and V is TRBV28; no reliable D call. The CDR3 spans 14 residues. Germline CDR1 is MDHEN and CDR2 is SYDVKM. Trimming pared 6 bases from V and 2 bases from J, leaving 14 bases between. The CDR3 sequence is CASSPPGRTYEQYF. Written as DNA, the CDR3 is TGTGCCAGCAGCCCACCGGGCCGTACCTACGAGCAGTACTTC.

The CDR3 DNA follows: TGCGCCAGCAGTTCTATTCCCAGCTCCTACGAGCAGTACTTC. It is translated as CASSSIPSSYEQYF. V is TRBV5-1 and J is TRBJ2-5; unclear D gene. The J call may be mistaken, given a closer DNA end match to TRBJ2-7. The CDR3 extends over 14 amino acids. CDR1 and CDR2 (germline): SGHRS, YFSETQ.

The CDR3: CASSQKGILAKNIQYF. The DNA for the CDR3 is TGCGCCAGCAGTCAAAAGGGGATACTAGCCAAAAACATTCAGTACTTC. The V call is TRBV23-1, the J call TRBJ2-4, with a tentative D call TRBD1 (5 bases). TRBV23-1 is reported as an ORF; its role is uncertain. Between the trimmed V and J ends, which lost 2 bases and 0 bases, there was a span of 11 bases. This CDR3 is built from 16 residues.

The chain has TRBV28 and TRBJ1-5; 9 nucleotides agree with TRBD1. V shed 1 base and J 4 bases; nucleotides not matched to a gene: 5. This CDR3 has 16 residues. The V gene's germline CDR1 is MDHEN and CDR2 SYDVKM. CDR3 DNA: TGTGCCAGCAGTTTATCCGGGACAGGGTGGAATCAGCCCCAGCATTTT. This gives the protein CASSLSGTGWNQPQHF.

The chain recombines TRBV9 with TRBJ1-3; possibly TRBD1 for D (6 bases). From germline, CDR1 is SGDLS and CDR2 YYNGEE. CDR3 size: 17 residues. Trimming took 2 bases from V and 0 from J, leaving 15 bases between them. In DNA form, the CDR3 reads TGTGCCAGCAGCGTGGCTGGAGACAGGAGCTCTGGAAACACCATATATTTT. Translation: CASSVAGDRSSGNTIYF.

This CDR3 is CASSVGQVSYEQYF. In nucleotides, the CDR3 is TGTGCCAGCAGCGTGGGACAGGTATCCTACGAGCAGTACTTC. The chain carries TRBV7-2 and TRBJ2-7, with TRBD1 matching 8 bases. There are 14 residues in the CDR3. The J segment lost 1 base and the V segment lost 5 bases, leaving 4 bases of the junction unmatched. Germline-derived CDR1 and CDR2 are SGHTA and FQGNSA.

A few counts support this clone. The V call is TRBV4-3, the J call TRBJ1-3; D unclear. The germline V gene has CDR1 LGHNA and CDR2 YSLEER. Between the trimmed V and J ends, which lost 0 bases and 7 bases, there was a span of 13 bases. This CDR3 comprises 15 residues. For the CDR3, the DNA is TGCGCCAGCAGCCAAGATCGGAAGGGAAGCAACACCATATATTTT. Protein product: CASSQDRKGSNTIYF.

This clone occurred a few times. The gene calls are TRBV27 and TRBJ2-1; 11 bases match TRBD1. Unmatched junction bases numbered 1, after V lost 2 bases and J lost 4 bases. This CDR3 comprises 15 residues. Germline-derived CDR1 and CDR2 are MNHEY and SMNVEV (reference sequence). Written as DNA, the CDR3 is TGTGCCAGCAGTTTACGGGACAGGGGGTACAATGAGCAGTTCTTC. It specifies CASSLRDRGYNEQFF.

This clone was observed a handful of times. The chain combines TRBV7-9 with TRBJ2-5; 8 positions agree with TRBD2. The CDR3 is made up of 16 amino acids. With 1 base clipped from V and 2 bases from J, the junction kept 6 bases outside the gene matches. Germline-derived CDR1 and CDR2 are SEHNR and FQNEAQ (reference sequence). CDR3 bases: TGTGCCAGCAGCTTAGGGTTAGCGGGGTCGCAAGAGACCCAGTACTTC. It specifies CASSLGLAGSQETQYF.

This rearrangement joins TRBV7-9 to TRBJ1-6; TRBD1 is a possible D gene (5 bases). The germline gives CDR1 SEHNR, CDR2 FQNEAQ (reference sequence). Trimming removed 1 base from V and 5 bases from J, with 6 bases in between. The CDR3 extends over 14 amino acids. The CDR3 DNA follows: TGTGCCAGCAGCTTAGGACAGAATAATTCACCCCTCCACTTT. Protein sequence: CASSLGQNNSPLHF. Filled out from reference TRBV7-9 and TRBJ1-6, the complete variable domain reads DTGVSQNPRHKITKRGQNVTFRCDPISEHNRLYWYRQTLGQGPEFLTYFQNEAQLEKSRLLSDRFSAERPKGSFSTLEIQRTEQGDSAMYLCASSLGQNNSPLHFGNGTRLTVT.

The gene calls are TRBV7-9 and TRBJ2-1, with 9 bases identical to TRBD1. This CDR3 has 14 amino acids. After removal of 5 bases from V and 7 bases from J, the junction contained 6 bases not matched to a gene. Looked up from germline, CDR1 is SEHNR and CDR2 is FQNEAQ (reference sequence). Here the CDR3 DNA reads TGTGCCAGCAGCCAAAACAGGGGGCTGAATGAGCAGTTCTTC. It specifies CASSQNRGLNEQFF.

The chain is built from TRBV29-1 and TRBJ1-2; no definite D call. Trimming cost V 4 bases and J 4 bases, with 13 bases left between them. CDR3 length: 13 residues. Germline assignment: CDR1 SQVTM and CDR2 ANQGSEA. CDR3 loop: CSVGTLEPYGYTF. CDR3 nucleotide sequence: TGCAGCGTTGGGACGCTGGAGCCCTATGGCTACACCTTC.

The chain links TRBV27 to TRBJ2-5; D is unresolved. Looked up from germline, CDR1 is MNHEY and CDR2 is SMNVEV (reference sequence). Trimming left V 6 bases short and J 4 bases short, with 12 bases between. CDR3 length: 13 amino acids. This CDR3 is CASRGRALETQYF. Written as DNA, the CDR3 is TGTGCCAGCAGGGGCAGAGCATTAGAGACCCAGTACTTC.

This clone came up once. The genes are TRBV6-5 and TRBJ1-6; D is unclear. Trimming removed 6 bases at V and 9 bases at J, with 18 bases between. The CDR3 spans 15 residues. The germline V gene encodes CDR1 MNHEY and CDR2 SVGAGI. CDR3 sequence reads: CASSPGKQWGSPLHF. The CDR3 nucleotides read TGTGCCAGCAGCCCCGGGAAACAATGGGGTTCACCCCTCCACTTT.

The table lists this clone with a few counts. The rearrangement links TRBV18 to TRBJ2-3, with 11 bases identical to TRBD2. V shed 8 bases and J 0 bases; nucleotides not matched to a gene: 7. This CDR3 contains 16 residues. Germline CDR1 KGHSH, CDR2 LQKENI. CDR3 region: CASRLLAGASTDTQYF. In DNA form, the CDR3 reads TGTGCCAGCCGCCTACTAGCGGGGGCGAGCACAGATACGCAGTATTTT. Combining the CDR3 with reference TRBV18 and TRBJ2-3 gives the whole variable domain NAGVMQNPRHLVRRRGQEARLRCSPMKGHSHVYWYRQLPEEGLKFMVYLQKENIIDESGMPKERFSAEFPKEGPSILRIQQVVRGDSAAYFCASRLLAGASTDTQYFGPGTRLTVL.